Listed below are T cell receptor beta chains from one sample, sequenced in a study of CD8+ T cells in alopecia areata. Sequenced by immunoSEQ multiplex PCR; TCRdb stores in-frame clones only, minus some. The top ten clones hold around 1.4% of a sample with 90,000 to 100,000 clones, about 40% of them seen once. The sequencing sample was made of CD4+ T cells sorted from blood. Source of these receptors: a human donor with alopecia areata. CDR3s include the opening cysteine and the closing phenylalanine or tryptophan. A D gene is named only where the DNA matches it firmly. Only part of the rows carry a size: once, few, many, or a class if the clone is expanded.

V: TRBV4-2
length: 14
D: -
size: -
J: TRBJ2-1
DNA: TGTGCCAGCAGCTTGGACAGAACCTACAATGAGCAGTTCTTC
CDR3: CASSLDRTYNEQFF

V: TRBV6-1
length: 14
D: -
size: once
J: TRBJ2-3
DNA: TGTGCCAGCAGCACAGCACTCAACACAGATACGCAGTATTTT
CDR3: CASSTALNTDTQYF

V: TRBV7-9
length: 13
D: TRBD1
size: -
J: TRBJ2-3
DNA: TGTGCCAGCAGCTCCGGGACAGGTTGGACGCAGTATTTT
CDR3: CASSSGTGWTQYF

V: TRBV7-9
length: 9
D: TRBD1
size: few
J: TRBJ2-6
DNA: TGTGCCAGCAGCGAGGACAGGAGGTTC
CDR3: CASSEDRRF

V: TRBV30
length: 13
D: TRBD1
size: -
J: TRBJ1-5
DNA: TGTGCCGGGAGGACAGGCGCGAATCAGCCCCAGCATTTT
CDR3: CAGRTGANQPQHF

V: TRBV6-6
length: 14
D: -
size: -
J: TRBJ1-1
DNA: TGTGCCAGCAGTTACGGGGGCCCGGGAGCTGAAGCTTTCTTT
CDR3: CASSYGGPGAEAFF

V: TRBV10-3
length: 13
D: TRBD1
size: -
J: TRBJ2-1
DNA: TGTGCCATCAACCCCGGGACAGACAATGAGCAGTTCTTC
CDR3: CAINPGTDNEQFF

V: TRBV19
length: 14
D: -
size: -
J: TRBJ2-7
DNA: TGTGCCAGTAGTATAGATCCGACGTTCTACGAGCAGTACTTC
CDR3: CASSIDPTFYEQYF

V: TRBV28
length: 16
D: -
size: few
J: TRBJ1-6
DNA: TGTGCCAGCAGTCAAAACAGATTTATGGGGAATTCACCCCTCCACTTT
CDR3: CASSQNRFMGNSPLHF

V: TRBV28
length: 13
D: TRBD1
size: few
J: TRBJ1-2
DNA: TGTGCCAGCACTCGACAGGGGGCGGGTGGCTACACCTTC
CDR3: CASTRQGAGGYTF

V: TRBV5-4
length: 16
D: TRBD2
size: few
J: TRBJ2-3
DNA: TGTGCCAGCAGCTTAACTAGCGGGAGGGGGTCAGATACGCAGTATTTT
CDR3: CASSLTSGRGSDTQYF

V: TRBV5-1
length: 14
D: TRBD1
size: -
J: TRBJ2-7
DNA: TGCGCCAGCAGACCGACAGGGGAGGTCGGGGAGCAGTACTTC
CDR3: CASRPTGEVGEQYF

V: TRBV6-5
length: 13
D: TRBD2
size: once
J: TRBJ2-7
DNA: TGTGCCAGCAGTTACTCGGGACTAGGCGAGCAGTACTTC
CDR3: CASSYSGLGEQYF

V: TRBV29-1
length: 13
D: -
size: -
J: TRBJ2-2
DNA: TGCAGCGTTGCAAGACAGCACACCGGGGAGCTGTTTTTT
CDR3: CSVARQHTGELFF

V: TRBV4-3
length: 13
D: -
size: -
J: TRBJ1-6
DNA: TGCGCCAGCAGCCAAGTCGGTAATTCACCCCTCCACTTT
CDR3: CASSQVGNSPLHF

V: TRBV7-7
length: 15
D: TRBD1
size: -
J: TRBJ2-3
DNA: TGTGCTAGCAGCTCGGGACAGGGGGGCACAGATACGCAGTATTTT
CDR3: CASSSGQGGTDTQYF

V: TRBV30
length: 12
D: -
size: -
J: TRBJ1-2
DNA: TGTGCCTGGAGGGGGGCAGACTATGGCTACACCTTC
CDR3: CAWRGADYGYTF

V: TRBV4-2
length: 14
D: -
size: -
J: TRBJ1-1
DNA: TGTGCCAGCAGCCAAGGTCGCTGGAACACTGAAGCTTTCTTT
CDR3: CASSQGRWNTEAFF

V: TRBV28
length: 15
D: -
size: -
J: TRBJ2-6
DNA: TGTGCCAGCATTTCGGAGGGGGCTGGGGCCAACGTCCTGACTTTC
CDR3: CASISEGAGANVLTF

V: TRBV5-1
length: 13
D: -
size: -
J: TRBJ2-5
DNA: TGCGCCAGCAGGCAGGGAGGCCAAGAGACCCAGTACTTC
CDR3: CASRQGGQETQYF

V: TRBV30
length: 13
D: TRBD1
size: once
J: TRBJ2-5
DNA: TGTGCCGCTGAAACAGGGGATGAAGAGACCCAGTACTTC
CDR3: CAAETGDEETQYF

V: TRBV7-9
length: 14
D: -
size: few
J: TRBJ2-7
DNA: TGTGCCAGCAGCAGCCGGGACACTGACTACGAGCAGTACTTC
CDR3: CASSSRDTDYEQYF

V: TRBV28
length: 14
D: -
size: -
J: TRBJ1-2
DNA: TGTGCATGTTGTCGGGCAGGGTTTAACTATGGCTACACCTTC
CDR3: CACCRAGFNYGYTF

V: TRBV29-1
length: 14
D: TRBD1
size: few
J: TRBJ1-2
DNA: TGCAGCGTTGAAAAGTACAGGGGGGAGTATGGCTACACCTTC
CDR3: CSVEKYRGEYGYTF

V: TRBV2
length: 13
D: -
size: -
J: TRBJ2-3
DNA: TGTGCCAGCATGCGGGACCACACAGATACGCAGTATTTT
CDR3: CASMRDHTDTQYF

V: TRBV7-2
length: 13
D: TRBD1
size: once
J: TRBJ2-1
DNA: TGTGCCAGCAGCCTCCGGGACAGGGATGAGCAGTTCTTC
CDR3: CASSLRDRDEQFF

V: TRBV7-9
length: 13
D: TRBD2
size: few
J: TRBJ2-2
DNA: TGTGCCAGCGGTCGGGAGGTCACCGGGGAGCTGTTTTTT
CDR3: CASGREVTGELFF

V: TRBV11-2
length: 15
D: -
size: -
J: TRBJ1-2
DNA: TGTGCCAGCAGCTTAGATGGCAGTAATTTCTATGGCTACACCTTC
CDR3: CASSLDGSNFYGYTF

V: TRBV7-9
length: 14
D: -
size: -
J: TRBJ2-1
DNA: TGTGCCAGCAGCTTACCCCTCCCCAGTAATGAGCAGTTCTTC
CDR3: CASSLPLPSNEQFF

V: TRBV28
length: 13
D: -
size: few
J: TRBJ1-2
DNA: TGTGCCAGCAGTTTTGGCAGCTACTATGGCTACACCTTC
CDR3: CASSFGSYYGYTF

V: TRBV5-1
length: 16
D: TRBD1
size: -
J: TRBJ2-5
DNA: TGCGCCAGCAGCGGGGGACAGGCGATCTTTCAAGAGACCCAGTACTTC
CDR3: CASSGGQAIFQETQYF

V: TRBV6-1
length: 15
D: TRBD1
size: -
J: TRBJ2-7
DNA: TGTGCCAGCAGTGAAGGGACAGGGGCCTCCTACGAGCAGTACTTC
CDR3: CASSEGTGASYEQYF

V: TRBV30
length: 16
D: -
size: -
J: TRBJ2-7
DNA: TGTGCCTGGAAACCGATGCCGGCTAGGATTTCCTACGAGCAGTACTTC
CDR3: CAWKPMPARISYEQYF

V: TRBV15
length: 14
D: -
size: few
J: TRBJ2-3
DNA: TGTGCCACCAGCAATTCCCGCAGCACAGATACGCAGTATTTT
CDR3: CATSNSRSTDTQYF

V: TRBV30
length: 14
D: -
size: -
J: TRBJ2-3
DNA: TGTGCCTGGATTAATCGTACGGTTCGGGATACGCAGTATTTT
CDR3: CAWINRTVRDTQYF

V: TRBV7-2
length: 13
D: TRBD1
size: -
J: TRBJ2-7
DNA: TGTGCCAGCAGCCGCGGACAGGGGTTTAGCCCTTCCTTC
CDR3: CASSRGQGFSPSF

V: TRBV27
length: 16
D: -
size: -
J: TRBJ2-3
DNA: TGTGCCAGCAGTTTATTAGGGCAGAGGGTGGCAGATACGCAGTATTTT
CDR3: CASSLLGQRVADTQYF

V: TRBV29-1
length: 12
D: -
size: -
J: TRBJ2-3
DNA: TGCAGCGTTGAAGAATCCACAGATACGCAGTATTTT
CDR3: CSVEESTDTQYF

V: TRBV6-5
length: 15
D: -
size: few
J: TRBJ2-3
DNA: TGTGCCAGCAGTCGGGCGGGGTTAGGAACAGATACGCAGTATTTT
CDR3: CASSRAGLGTDTQYF

V: TRBV2
length: 15
D: TRBD2
size: -
J: TRBJ2-1
DNA: TGTGCCAGCCTACTGGGACTAGCGGGAGAGGTTGAGCAGTTCTTC
CDR3: CASLLGLAGEVEQFF

V: TRBV6-1
length: 14
D: -
size: -
J: TRBJ2-2
DNA: TGTGCCAGCAGTGAATTCGGGGGTACCGGGGAGCTGTTTTTT
CDR3: CASSEFGGTGELFF

V: TRBV6-5
length: 14
D: TRBD1
size: -
J: TRBJ2-7
DNA: TGTGCCAGCAGATATATTCAGGGGGCGGACGAGCAGTACTTC
CDR3: CASRYIQGADEQYF

V: TRBV7-2
length: 13
D: -
size: -
J: TRBJ2-7
DNA: TGTGCCAGCAGCTCTACAATATCAGGGAGGAGGTACTTC
CDR3: CASSSTISGRRYF

V: TRBV7-8
length: 15
D: -
size: -
J: TRBJ1-2
DNA: TGTGCCAGCAGCTTAGGTCCGGGGCGCGACTATGGCTACACCTTC
CDR3: CASSLGPGRDYGYTF

V: TRBV28
length: 14
D: TRBD1
size: -
J: TRBJ1-6
DNA: TGTGCCAGCACCCGGGACAGGAGACTTTCACCCCTCCACTTT
CDR3: CASTRDRRLSPLHF

V: TRBV2
length: 15
D: TRBD1
size: once
J: TRBJ1-1
DNA: TGTGCCAGCAGTTTGACAGGGGTTGTCGGCACTGAAGCTTTCTTT
CDR3: CASSLTGVVGTEAFF

V: TRBV5-1
length: 13
D: -
size: once
J: TRBJ2-3
DNA: TGCGCCAGCAGCTTGGTACTAGAAGATACGCAGTATTTT
CDR3: CASSLVLEDTQYF

V: TRBV5-1
length: 16
D: -
size: -
J: TRBJ1-2
DNA: TGCGCCAGCAGCTTGATCAGCCTCCGGGACAACTATGGCTACACCTTC
CDR3: CASSLISLRDNYGYTF

V: TRBV30
length: 15
D: TRBD1
size: few
J: TRBJ2-5
DNA: TGTGCCTGGAGTGAGAACAGGGGGCACGGAGAGACCCAGTACTTC
CDR3: CAWSENRGHGETQYF

V: TRBV28
length: 13
D: -
size: few
J: TRBJ2-7
DNA: TGTGCCAGCAGGACAGAGACCCCCTACGAGCAGTACTTC
CDR3: CASRTETPYEQYF

V: TRBV10-2
length: 16
D: TRBD2
size: -
J: TRBJ2-7
DNA: TGCGCCAGCAGTGAGTCCATAGCGGGAGGGCCAAACGAGCAGTACTTC
CDR3: CASSESIAGGPNEQYF

V: TRBV18
length: 11
D: -
size: few
J: TRBJ2-1
DNA: TGTGCCAGCTCACCTCTAGAGGTGCAGTTCTTC
CDR3: CASSPLEVQFF

V: TRBV30
length: 16
D: -
size: -
J: TRBJ2-3
DNA: TGTGCCTGGAGAGGACGAAGATTATTATTGAGAGATACGCAGTATTTT
CDR3: CAWRGRRLLLRDTQYF

V: TRBV29-1
length: 12
D: -
size: -
J: TRBJ1-1
DNA: TGCAGCGGGGCCCGGACGTTATATGAAGCTTTCTTT
CDR3: CSGARTLYEAFF

V: TRBV2
length: 15
D: TRBD1
size: -
J: TRBJ2-7
DNA: TGTGCCAGCAGGAGCCGGGACAGGGAATCTGGGGAGCAGTACTTC
CDR3: CASRSRDRESGEQYF

V: TRBV13
length: 15
D: -
size: -
J: TRBJ2-3
DNA: TGTGCCACTCGTCGAATGGACATTAGCACAGATACGCAGTATTTT
CDR3: CATRRMDISTDTQYF

V: TRBV4-2
length: 12
D: -
size: few
J: TRBJ1-5
DNA: TGTGCCAGCAGCTGGGGGGATCAGCCCCAGCATTTT
CDR3: CASSWGDQPQHF

V: TRBV7-2
length: 14
D: -
size: -
J: TRBJ2-3
DNA: TGTGCCAGCAGCACCCGACAGTCCCCAGATACGCAGTATTTT
CDR3: CASSTRQSPDTQYF

V: TRBV30
length: 13
D: TRBD1
size: few
J: TRBJ2-5
DNA: TGTGCCTGGGCCCGGGGACAGCAAGAGACCCAGTACTTC
CDR3: CAWARGQQETQYF

V: TRBV5-1
length: 17
D: -
size: -
J: TRBJ2-7
DNA: TGCGCCAGCAGCTTGGAACCCCAGGGAAGTAGTGTCTACGAGCAGTACTTC
CDR3: CASSLEPQGSSVYEQYF